This TCR beta chain was observed in a study of OX40 agonist ivuxolimab in advanced cancers. Regarding the study as a whole: CD4+ and CD8+ blood T cells expanded clonally by week 6 at 0.1 to 3.0 mg/kg. With doses of 0.1-3.0 mg/kg, partial responders showed among the lowest clonal expansion.

CDR3 size: 16 residues. The V gene's germline CDR1 is MGHRA and CDR2 YSYEKL. V lost 2 bases to trimming and J lost 4 bases; unmatched junction nucleotides: 10. On this clone itself: Antigen specificity is unknown.

Measured with immunoSEQ multiplex PCR; TCRdb has only the in-frame clones, and not every one. The top ten clones hold roughly a fifth of a sample with some 30,000 clones, 81% of them seen once. The chain couples TRBV4-1 to TRBJ1-1, with TRBD1 matching 7 bases. The receptor's source is an adult with an advanced solid tumor such as melanoma, head and neck, liver or kidney cancer. The sample was CD4+ or CD8+ T cells sorted from blood, taken in a trial of the OX40 agonist ivuxolimab. This CDR3 is CASSQMTGTRSTEAFF. The DNA for the CDR3 is TGCGCCAGCAGCCAAATGACAGGGACGAGGAGCACTGAAGCTTTCTTT.